This T cell receptor beta chain was obtained from a study of CD4 and CD8 cells across lung adenocarcinoma regions. Using its own MiXCR run on the PCR reads, TCRdb lists one record per CDR3 protein. The sample shows some 10,000 distinct CDR3 sequences, about half of them seen only once. The source of this sequence is a male donor with lung adenocarcinoma. The CD4 and CD8 labels of this study may be unreliable. Sequenced sample: CD4+ T cells from the margin of a lung tumor.

The DNA for the CDR3 is TGTGCCAGCAGCCAAGAGGGCCAAAAAATGGGCGGGGAGCTGTTTTTT. This codes for CASSQEGQKMGGELFF. The chain combines TRBV14 with TRBJ2-2; the D is unclear. CDR3 size: 16 residues. Germline V gene data show CDR1 as SGHDN and CDR2 as FVKESK. V was shortened by 0 bases and J by 7 bases, with 15 bases between the two germline ends.